Listed below are T cell receptor beta chains from one sample, sequenced in a study of PD-1 blockade in classical Hodgkin lymphoma. Method: immunoSEQ multiplex PCR; TCRdb's copy keeps in-frame clones and lacks some. The table lists some 16,000 clones, approximately 69% of them singletons. The source was peripheral blood mononuclear cells (PBMCs), collected before the second cycle of nivolumab. All receptors derive from a human donor with classical Hodgkin lymphoma. Each CDR3 is given with its conserved first and last residue. The order of the fields is J gene, V gene, D gene, clone size, CDR3 DNA, CDR3 protein. A D gene is named only where the DNA matches it firmly. The listing skips clone size in some rows; elsewhere it reads once, few, many or a size class.

J: TRBJ2-5
V: TRBV7-8
D: -
size: few
DNA: TGTGCCAGCAGCTTAGCCTCCTCAAACAGGGACGCCCAAGAGACCCAGTACTTC
CDR3: CASSLASSNRDAQETQYF

J: TRBJ2-2
V: TRBV18
D: -
size: -
DNA: TGTGCCAGCTCCTTTAACAGGATATCTGTCGGGGAGCTGTTTTTT
CDR3: CASSFNRISVGELFF

J: TRBJ1-1
V: TRBV11-1
D: -
size: -
DNA: TGTGCCAGCAGCTCTATGGCAGCGAACACTGAAGCTTTCTTT
CDR3: CASSSMAANTEAFF

J: TRBJ2-1
V: TRBV15
D: TRBD2
size: once
DNA: TGTGCCACCAGCAGAGGATCTAGCGGGAGTAGGTATGAGCAGTTCTTC
CDR3: CATSRGSSGSRYEQFF

J: TRBJ2-5
V: TRBV6-6
D: TRBD1
size: -
DNA: TGTGCCAGCAGTGACCGGCCAGGGGGCGCAGAGACCCAGTACTTC
CDR3: CASSDRPGGAETQYF

J: TRBJ2-1
V: TRBV27
D: TRBD1
size: -
DNA: TGTGCCAGCAGTTTCGGACAGGGGGTGGGTAATGAGCAGTTCTTC
CDR3: CASSFGQGVGNEQFF

J: TRBJ2-5
V: TRBV11-2
D: -
size: -
DNA: TGTGCCAGCAGCTTAGACCCCAAGACCCAGTACTTC
CDR3: CASSLDPKTQYF

J: TRBJ2-1
V: TRBV6-6
D: -
size: few
DNA: TGTGCCAGCAGTTACTCTTGGGAGCAGTTCTTC
CDR3: CASSYSWEQFF

J: TRBJ2-7
V: TRBV28
D: TRBD2
size: -
DNA: TGTGCCGGAAGAAGCGGGGTTAGCTCCTACGAGCAGTACTTC
CDR3: CAGRSGVSSYEQYF

J: TRBJ1-2
V: TRBV28
D: -
size: medium-sized
DNA: TGTGCCAGCAGCCGCCGCCAGGTCCCCTATGGCTACACCTTC
CDR3: CASSRRQVPYGYTF

J: TRBJ2-1
V: TRBV5-1
D: -
size: few
DNA: TGCGCCAGCAGCTTCGGGCGGGGCCCCTACAATGAGCAGTTCTTC
CDR3: CASSFGRGPYNEQFF

J: TRBJ1-2
V: TRBV29-1
D: TRBD1
size: -
DNA: TGCAGCGTCCAGGGCCCAGGGGGTGGCTACACCTTC
CDR3: CSVQGPGGGYTF

J: TRBJ1-5
V: TRBV6-6
D: TRBD1
size: once
DNA: TGTGCCAGCAGTTTTCAGGGGGGTCAGCCCCAGCATTTT
CDR3: CASSFQGGQPQHF

J: TRBJ2-7
V: TRBV14
D: -
size: -
DNA: TGTGCCAGCAGCCAAGTAAGATTTTCGGGTTCCTACGAGCAGTACTTC
CDR3: CASSQVRFSGSYEQYF

J: TRBJ2-1
V: TRBV2
D: -
size: -
DNA: TGTGCCAGCAGTGAAGCGGCCAGGGGATCCGATGAGCAGTTCTTC
CDR3: CASSEAARGSDEQFF

J: TRBJ1-4
V: TRBV5-1
D: -
size: -
DNA: TGCGCCAGCAGCTTACGGGAAGCCAGCCGAGGGGAAAAACTGTTTTTT
CDR3: CASSLREASRGEKLFF

J: TRBJ1-1
V: TRBV7-9
D: -
size: -
DNA: TGTGCCAGCAGCTTAGTATCGGGATCCACTGAAGCTTTCTTT
CDR3: CASSLVSGSTEAFF

J: TRBJ1-1
V: TRBV18
D: -
size: -
DNA: TGTGCCAGCTCACCGATCGGTGGAGGGGCGAACACTGAAGCTTTCTTT
CDR3: CASSPIGGGANTEAFF

J: TRBJ2-1
V: TRBV7-9
D: -
size: few
DNA: TGTGCCAGCAGCGAACAGGGAAATGAGCAGTTCTTC
CDR3: CASSEQGNEQFF

J: TRBJ2-5
V: TRBV7-8
D: -
size: -
DNA: TGTGCCAGCAGCCCTCTCTTAGAGACCCAGTACTTC
CDR3: CASSPLLETQYF

J: TRBJ2-5
V: TRBV27
D: TRBD2
size: -
DNA: TGTGCCAGCAGTTTACGGACTAGCGGGAATGGGGAGACCCAGTACTTC
CDR3: CASSLRTSGNGETQYF

J: TRBJ1-1
V: TRBV28
D: -
size: once
DNA: TGTGCCAGCAGTTTAATACAGGAATACCTGAACACTGAAGCTTTCTTT
CDR3: CASSLIQEYLNTEAFF

J: TRBJ2-1
V: TRBV28
D: TRBD2
size: -
DNA: TGTGCCAGCAAGAGGACTAGCGGTTTGGGGGAGCAGTTCTTC
CDR3: CASKRTSGLGEQFF

J: TRBJ2-4
V: TRBV27
D: -
size: -
DNA: TGTGCCAGCAGTTTACTTGAGCGGCTAGCCAAAAACATTCAGTACTTC
CDR3: CASSLLERLAKNIQYF

J: TRBJ2-1
V: TRBV7-2
D: TRBD1
size: -
DNA: TGTGCCAGCAGCTACTGGGACAGGTCGGAGCAGTTCTTC
CDR3: CASSYWDRSEQFF

J: TRBJ2-4
V: TRBV5-5
D: -
size: -
DNA: TGTGCCAGCAGCTTGTCTTCAACACGAGGCAAAAACATTCAGTACTTC
CDR3: CASSLSSTRGKNIQYF

J: TRBJ2-2
V: TRBV11-3
D: -
size: -
DNA: TGTGCCAGCAGCCTACCGGGGAACACCGGGGAGCTGTTTTTT
CDR3: CASSLPGNTGELFF

J: TRBJ2-7
V: TRBV29-1
D: -
size: few
DNA: TGCAGCGTTGAACACCCATCAACGGGGGAGGACTCCTACGAGCAGTACTTC
CDR3: CSVEHPSTGEDSYEQYF

J: TRBJ2-3
V: TRBV5-5
D: -
size: once
DNA: TGTGCCAGCAGCTCCAGGGCAGGTTTAACAGATACGCAGTATTTT
CDR3: CASSSRAGLTDTQYF

J: TRBJ1-2
V: TRBV2
D: -
size: -
DNA: TGTGCCAGCAGCTGGACAGACTATGGCTACACCTTC
CDR3: CASSWTDYGYTF

J: TRBJ1-1
V: TRBV6-6
D: -
size: -
DNA: TGTGCCAGCAGTTACGCCAGGGACAACACTGAAGCTTTCTTT
CDR3: CASSYARDNTEAFF

J: TRBJ1-1
V: TRBV7-9
D: TRBD1
size: -
DNA: TGTGCCAGCAGCTCGGACAGGGGGAACACTGAAGCTTTCTTT
CDR3: CASSSDRGNTEAFF

J: TRBJ2-1
V: TRBV4-1
D: -
size: -
DNA: TGCGCCAGCAGTGGGTTGCAGAGCTCCTACAATGAGCAGTTCTTC
CDR3: CASSGLQSSYNEQFF

J: TRBJ2-1
V: TRBV7-9
D: TRBD2
size: once
DNA: TGTGCCAGCAGCTCCCCTCCGCTAGCGGGAGGGGACTACAATGAGCAGTTCTTC
CDR3: CASSSPPLAGGDYNEQFF

J: TRBJ2-5
V: TRBV5-5
D: -
size: -
DNA: TGTGCCAGCAGCTTGGGTCCGGGAGAGGGTGAGACCCAGTACTTC
CDR3: CASSLGPGEGETQYF

J: TRBJ2-3
V: TRBV7-2
D: -
size: -
DNA: TGTGCCAGCAGCCTAGGGGTAACAGATACGCAGTATTTT
CDR3: CASSLGVTDTQYF

J: TRBJ1-5
V: TRBV19
D: -
size: -
DNA: TGTGCCAGTACTCATCCCCGATCAGGGAAGGGATTTAATCAGCCCCAGCATTTT
CDR3: CASTHPRSGKGFNQPQHF

J: TRBJ1-5
V: TRBV27
D: -
size: few
DNA: TGTGCCAGCAGATCCGGGACGGATAATCAGCCCCAGCATTTT
CDR3: CASRSGTDNQPQHF

J: TRBJ1-1
V: TRBV11-2
D: -
size: -
DNA: TGTGCCAGCAGCTTAGGGGTAGACACTGAAGCTTTCTTT
CDR3: CASSLGVDTEAFF

J: TRBJ2-1
V: TRBV7-7
D: TRBD2
size: -
DNA: TGTGCTAGCAGCTTAGCAACCCCTAAACCTAGCGGGGACTCTAGCTCCTACAATGAGCAGTTCTTC
CDR3: CASSLATPKPSGDSSSYNEQFF

J: TRBJ2-1
V: TRBV11-2
D: TRBD2
size: -
DNA: TGTGCCAGCAGTTTTTGGGCGGGAGCTTCCTACAATGAGCAGTTCTTC
CDR3: CASSFWAGASYNEQFF

J: TRBJ2-5
V: TRBV27
D: -
size: -
DNA: TGTGCCAGCAGTTTAAGAAGCGCGGGGGAGACCCAGTACTTC
CDR3: CASSLRSAGETQYF

J: TRBJ2-7
V: TRBV6-6
D: -
size: -
DNA: TGTGCCAGCAGTTACGACGCCCCTCCCGAGGACGAGCAGTACTTC
CDR3: CASSYDAPPEDEQYF

J: TRBJ2-5
V: TRBV4-1
D: -
size: -
DNA: TGCGCCAGCAGCCAAGACGGCCCCGGGACTTGGGGGACCCCGGAGACCCAGTACTTC
CDR3: CASSQDGPGTWGTPETQYF

J: TRBJ2-7
V: TRBV9
D: -
size: few
DNA: TGTGCCAGCAGCGTAGGCGGATTCGGCTACGAGCAGTACTTC
CDR3: CASSVGGFGYEQYF

J: TRBJ2-7
V: TRBV28
D: TRBD1
size: -
DNA: TGTGCCAGCAGTTTACTCGACAGGGGCTACGAGCAGTACTTC
CDR3: CASSLLDRGYEQYF

J: TRBJ2-7
V: TRBV2
D: -
size: -
DNA: TGTGCCAGCAGTGACGGGGCGAGAGTCGACGAGCAGTACTTC
CDR3: CASSDGARVDEQYF

J: TRBJ1-4
V: TRBV9
D: -
size: -
DNA: TGTGCCAGCAGCGTAGGATTTGGGACAACTAATGAAAAACTGTTTTTT
CDR3: CASSVGFGTTNEKLFF